A selection of T cell receptor beta chains follows, all from one sample in a study of shared clonotypes between healthy human individuals. Profiled with immunoSEQ multiplex PCR; TCRdb holds only in-frame clones, not every one. This table has about 2.4 million clones, roughly 93% appearing once. The material sequenced was naive CD4+ T cells from PBMCs. Receptor source: a young man in good health. Some clones in this sample may be carry-over from other donors' samples. The CDR3 runs from the conserved cysteine through the conserved F or W. The D gene is left open where the match is weak. The size field is filled for only some rows; it gives once, few, many or a size class.

d_gene | j_gene | len | abundance | v_gene | CDR3nt | CDR3aa
TRBD1 | TRBJ1-4 | 14 | - | TRBV5-1 | TGCGCCAGCAGCTTGGGGACAGGGAATGAAAAACTGTTTTTT | CASSLGTGNEKLFF
- | TRBJ1-2 | 13 | - | TRBV4-1 | TGCGCCAGCCGGCGCGAGGAGAACTATGGCTACACCTTC | CASRREENYGYTF
TRBD1 | TRBJ2-7 | 14 | - | TRBV7-3 | TGTGCCAGCAGCGCCAACAGGGGGTACGACGAGCAGTACTTC | CASSANRGYDEQYF
TRBD1 | TRBJ2-7 | 16 | - | TRBV28 | TGTGCCAGCAGCTCGCCGGGACAGCCTCCTTCCTACGAGCAGTACTTC | CASSSPGQPPSYEQYF
- | TRBJ2-1 | 11 | once | TRBV28 | TGTGCCAGCAGCCTAGAGGATGAGCAGTTCTTC | CASSLEDEQFF
- | TRBJ2-5 | 12 | - | TRBV30 | TGTGCCTGGAGTGTAGGTGGGGAGACCCAGTACTTC | CAWSVGGETQYF
- | TRBJ2-7 | 14 | once | TRBV7-9 | TGTGCCAGCAGCCCCATAACTTCCTCCTACGAGCAGTACTTC | CASSPITSSYEQYF
- | TRBJ1-5 | 13 | - | TRBV29-1 | TGCAGCGCTGGGCCGGACAGTTATCAGCCCCAGCATTTT | CSAGPDSYQPQHF
TRBD1 | TRBJ1-2 | 17 | - | TRBV5-4 | TGTGCCAGCAGCTTCCCGGCAGGGACAGGGGAAGAAGATGGCTACACCTTC | CASSFPAGTGEEDGYTF
TRBD1 | TRBJ2-7 | 13 | - | TRBV6-4 | TGTGCCAGCAGTGAACGGACAGGGGACGAGCAGTACTTC | CASSERTGDEQYF
- | TRBJ2-1 | 14 | once | TRBV7-3 | TGTGCCAGCAGCTTAACGTGGAGGGTCAATGAGCAGTTCTTC | CASSLTWRVNEQFF
- | TRBJ1-2 | 12 | - | TRBV14 | TGTGCCAGCAGCCAAGGGAACTATGGCTACACCTTC | CASSQGNYGYTF
- | TRBJ2-7 | 14 | - | TRBV18 | TGTGCCAGCTCACCACCAGGCCTATCCTACGAGCAGTACTTC | CASSPPGLSYEQYF
- | TRBJ2-7 | 15 | - | TRBV7-9 | TGTGCCAGCAGCTTATTCGCCGGGACCTCCTACGAGCAGTACTTC | CASSLFAGTSYEQYF
- | TRBJ2-2 | 13 | few | TRBV2 | TGTGCCAGCAGCAGCCATCCGGCCGGGGAGCTGTTTTTT | CASSSHPAGELFF
- | TRBJ1-3 | 15 | - | TRBV5-1 | TGCGCCAGCAGCTTGAATTCGGCGTCTGGAAACACCATATATTTT | CASSLNSASGNTIYF
TRBD2 | TRBJ2-1 | 18 | - | TRBV19 | TGTGCCAGTAGTATGAGTAGGGTGAGCGGGAGAACCTACAATGAGCAGTTCTTC | CASSMSRVSGRTYNEQFF
- | TRBJ1-2 | 13 | - | TRBV27 | TGTGCCAGCAGTTTCAGGGACACGAATGGCTACACCTTC | CASSFRDTNGYTF
- | TRBJ1-2 | 13 | - | TRBV6-6 | TGTGCCAGCAGTTTCTTTCACACAGGAGGCTACACCTTC | CASSFFHTGGYTF
- | TRBJ2-3 | 16 | - | TRBV2 | TGTGCCAGCAGTGAATCGGGCACTGGAGGTGGAGATACGCAGTATTTT | CASSESGTGGGDTQYF
- | TRBJ2-7 | 16 | - | TRBV6-1 | TGTGCCAGCAGTGACGGACCGTGGGACGGCTCCTACGAGCAGTACTTC | CASSDGPWDGSYEQYF
- | TRBJ2-1 | 12 | - | TRBV7-2 | TGTGCCAGCAGCTCGGACCCATATGAGCAGTTCTTC | CASSSDPYEQFF
- | TRBJ2-7 | 18 | - | TRBV27 | TGTGCCAGCAGTTCAGTAGCCAGGTCAGGACAGAAGACCTACGAGCAGTACTTC | CASSSVARSGQKTYEQYF
TRBD1 | TRBJ1-6 | 14 | - | TRBV30 | TGTGCCTGGAGTCCTTGGACAGGGGACTCACCCCTCCACTTT | CAWSPWTGDSPLHF
- | TRBJ2-7 | 14 | - | TRBV5-1 | TGCGCCAGCAGCTTGACCGGGACGCTGTACGAGCAGTACTTC | CASSLTGTLYEQYF
- | TRBJ1-1 | 12 | - | TRBV15 | TGTGCCACCAGCAGAGACACCGGCGAAGCTTTCTTT | CATSRDTGEAFF
- | TRBJ1-6 | 12 | - | TRBV30 | TGTGCCTGGAAAGGTATCAATTCACCCCTCCACTTT | CAWKGINSPLHF
- | TRBJ1-4 | 15 | - | TRBV7-2 | TGTGCCAGCAGCTTAGATACCGGGGTAGGGGAAAAACTGTTTTTT | CASSLDTGVGEKLFF
- | TRBJ2-5 | 13 | - | TRBV5-1 | TGCGCCAGCAATGCAGGGACGCAAGAGACCCAGTACTTC | CASNAGTQETQYF
- | TRBJ2-1 | 14 | - | TRBV11-2 | TGTGCCAGCAGCTTGGCTCCTTATTACAATGAGCAGTTCTTC | CASSLAPYYNEQFF
- | TRBJ2-7 | 14 | - | TRBV2 | TGTGCCAGCAGTCTCGGGACACCCTCCTACGAGCAGTACTTC | CASSLGTPSYEQYF
- | TRBJ2-1 | 17 | - | TRBV11-3 | TGTGCCAGCAGCTTGACCGGGGCTAGTTCTAGTATCAATGAGCAGTTCTTC | CASSLTGASSSINEQFF
TRBD2 | TRBJ2-2 | 17 | - | TRBV18 | TGTGCCAGCTCACCACCGGGAGGGCCGGGGAACACCGGGGAGCTGTTTTTT | CASSPPGGPGNTGELFF
TRBD1 | TRBJ1-2 | 15 | once | TRBV25-1 | TGTGCCAGCAGTGAAACAGGGGGTCTAGTCTATGGCTACACCTTC | CASSETGGLVYGYTF
- | TRBJ1-5 | 14 | - | TRBV2 | TGTGCCAGCAGTGAAATCCAGAAGAGTCAGCCCCAGCATTTT | CASSEIQKSQPQHF
- | TRBJ2-5 | 16 | - | TRBV6-1 | TGTGCCAGCAGTGCCCGAGGGGGGGCCCCTGGGGAGACCCAGTACTTC | CASSARGGAPGETQYF
- | TRBJ2-3 | 12 | - | TRBV6-5 | TGTGCCAGCTTCAGCGAAACAGATACGCAGTATTTT | CASFSETDTQYF
- | TRBJ1-6 | 15 | - | TRBV25-1 | TGTGCCAGCAGTGAATGGTCAGGATGGGACTCACCCCTCCACTTT | CASSEWSGWDSPLHF
- | TRBJ2-3 | 20 | - | TRBV9 | TGTGCCAGCAGCTTCAGGGGTCTCACGACGGAACGCTCCAGCACAGATACGCAGTATTTT | CASSFRGLTTERSSTDTQYF
- | TRBJ2-7 | 14 | once | TRBV9 | TGTGCCAGCAGCGTAGGGCAGGGAACCTACGAGCAGTACTTC | CASSVGQGTYEQYF
TRBD2 | TRBJ2-1 | 15 | - | TRBV5-1 | TGCGCCAGCAGCTCGGGACTAGCGCACTACAATGAGCAGTTCTTC | CASSSGLAHYNEQFF
- | TRBJ1-1 | 13 | - | TRBV5-1 | TGCGCCAGCAGCTCTGGACAGTACACTGAAGCTTTCTTT | CASSSGQYTEAFF
TRBD1 | TRBJ1-2 | 15 | - | TRBV19 | TGTGCCAGTAGTCGCAGCCGGGACAGGAACTATGGCTACACCTTC | CASSRSRDRNYGYTF
- | TRBJ1-2 | 14 | once | TRBV19 | TGTGCCAGTGACGGGGGTCAGGGCCCTGATGGCTACACCTTC | CASDGGQGPDGYTF
TRBD2 | TRBJ2-3 | 16 | - | TRBV28 | TGTGCCAGCAGTTTACCCCTAGCGGGAGTTCAAGATACGCAGTATTTT | CASSLPLAGVQDTQYF
- | TRBJ2-5 | 13 | - | TRBV5-1 | TGCGCCAGCAGCCCTGATTATCCAAAGACCCAGTACTTC | CASSPDYPKTQYF
TRBD1 | TRBJ1-4 | 15 | - | TRBV28 | TGTGCCAGCAGTTCTGGGGGACAGAGGGCTGAAAAACTGTTTTTT | CASSSGGQRAEKLFF
- | TRBJ2-3 | 15 | - | TRBV7-9 | TGTGCCAGCACTCATTCCAGCGGGAGCACAGATACGCAGTATTTT | CASTHSSGSTDTQYF
TRBD2 | TRBJ2-1 | 14 | - | TRBV7-3 | TGTGCCAGCAGCGCCCGAGCGGGAGAGAATGAGCAGTTCTTC | CASSARAGENEQFF
TRBD1 | TRBJ2-5 | 12 | few | TRBV2 | TGTGCCAGCAGTACAGGGGTAGAGACCCAGTACTTC | CASSTGVETQYF
TRBD2 | TRBJ2-1 | 14 | - | TRBV9 | TGTGCCAGCAGCGTACTAGCGGTTGACAATGAGCAGTTCTTC | CASSVLAVDNEQFF
- | TRBJ2-5 | 14 | once | TRBV7-2 | TGTGCCAGCAGCCCCGGACGGTCCCAAGAGACCCAGTACTTC | CASSPGRSQETQYF
- | TRBJ1-2 | 11 | - | TRBV6-1 | TGTGCCAGCAGACAGGGTAATGGCTACACCTTC | CASRQGNGYTF
- | TRBJ2-7 | 12 | - | TRBV5-4 | TGTGCCAGCGCATCTTCAGGCTACGAGCAGTACTTC | CASASSGYEQYF
- | TRBJ1-1 | 14 | few | TRBV4-1 | TGCGCCAGCAGCCCTGAGCGGGTAGGTACTGAAGCTTTCTTT | CASSPERVGTEAFF